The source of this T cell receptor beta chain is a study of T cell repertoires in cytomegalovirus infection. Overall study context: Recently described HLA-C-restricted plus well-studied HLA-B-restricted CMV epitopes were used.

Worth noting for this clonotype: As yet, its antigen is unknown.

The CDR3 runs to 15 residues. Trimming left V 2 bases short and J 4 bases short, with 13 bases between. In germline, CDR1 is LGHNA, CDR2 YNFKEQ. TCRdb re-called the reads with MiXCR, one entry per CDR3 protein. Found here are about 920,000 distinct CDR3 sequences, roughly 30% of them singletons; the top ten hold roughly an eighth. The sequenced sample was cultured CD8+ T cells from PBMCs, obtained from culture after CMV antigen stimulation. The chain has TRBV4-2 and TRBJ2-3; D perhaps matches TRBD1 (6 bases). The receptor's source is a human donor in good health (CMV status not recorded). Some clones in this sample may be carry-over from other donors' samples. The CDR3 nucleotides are TGTGCCAGCAGCCAATTAGAACAGGGCTCAGATACGCAGTATTTT. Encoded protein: CASSQLEQGSDTQYF.